This passage covers 32 T cell receptor beta chains from one sample sequenced in a study of blood T cell repertoires in COVID-19. Sequenced by immunoSEQ multiplex PCR; TCRdb stores in-frame clones only, minus some. The sample contains about 230,000 clones, about 85% of which appear only once. The sample comprised peripheral blood. The receptors come from a man aged 40-55 years with acute or convalescent COVID-19.

This sequence joins TRBV2 and TRBJ2-5, with 13 bases lining up with TRBD2. The CDR3 is 15 residues long. Trimming took 7 bases from V and 3 from J; bases not matched to a gene: 5. In germline, CDR1 is SNHLY, CDR2 FYNNEI. The CDR3 protein is CASNGLAGDKETQYF. DNA for the CDR3: TGTGCCAGCAACGGACTAGCGGGAGATAAAGAGACCCAGTACTTC.

J is TRBJ2-7 and V is TRBV6-5, with D perhaps matching TRBD1 (6 bases). There are 12 residues in the CDR3. Germline assignment: CDR1 MNHEY and CDR2 SVGAGI. Trimming cost V 6 bases and J 5 bases, with 11 bases left between them. For the CDR3, the DNA is TGTGCCAGCAGGGATAACAGGGACGAGCAGTACTTC. It yields the protein CASRDNRDEQYF.

The rearrangement links TRBV10-3 to TRBJ2-5, with 7 bases fitting TRBD2. Germline V lookup: CDR1 ENHRY, CDR2 SYGVKD. The junction had 6 bases not matched to a gene; V was cut back by 0 bases and J by 2 bases. The CDR3 runs to 16 residues. CDR3 sequence reads: CAISESPSGQQETQYF. CDR3 nucleotides: TGTGCCATCAGTGAGTCGCCTAGCGGACAACAAGAGACCCAGTACTTC.

The chain links TRBV7-9 to TRBJ1-1; 8 bases line up with TRBD1. The V segment lost 5 bases and the J segment 1 base; nucleotides outside the gene matches: 9. The CDR3 spans 16 residues. CDR1 is SEHNR, CDR2 FQNEAQ, per germline (reference sequence). This chain's CDR3 is CASSLPRTGRNTEAFF. CDR3 sequence (DNA): TGTGCCAGCAGCCTTCCTCGGACAGGGCGGAACACTGAAGCTTTCTTT.

The V and J genes are TRBV30 and TRBJ1-5; no definite D call. The germline CDR1 and CDR2 sequences are GTSNPN and SVGIG (reference sequence). V lost 0 bases, J lost 6 bases, and 9 bases lay in between. There are 13 residues in the CDR3. CDR3 sequence reads: CAWSVQEVQPQHF. DNA of the CDR3: TGTGCCTGGAGTGTTCAGGAAGTTCAGCCCCAGCATTTT. The full variable domain, rest sourced from reference TRBV30 and TRBJ1-5, is SQTIHQWPATLVQPVGSPLSLECTVEGTSNPNLYWYRQAAGRGLQLLFYSVGIGQISSEVPQNLSASRPQDRQFILSSKKLLLSDSGFYLCAWSVQEVQPQHFGDGTRLSIL.

A remark on this clone: This CDR3 is also generated by other DNA sequences in the sample. The chain employs TRBV5-1 and TRBJ1-1; D perhaps matches TRBD1 (6 bases). Trimming cost V 4 bases and J 3 bases, with 10 bases left between them. Germline values: CDR1 SGHRS, CDR2 YFSETQ. The CDR3 length is 13 residues. CDR3 in DNA: TGCGCCAGCAGCCTTCAGGGGTACACTGAAGCTTTCTTT. Translating it yields CASSLQGYTEAFF.

The V call is TRBV2, the J call TRBJ1-4, with TRBD1 matching over 9 bases. The junction had 4 bases not matched to a gene; V was cut back by 4 bases and J by 16 bases. The germline V gene has CDR1 SNHLY and CDR2 FYNNEI. The CDR3 spans 11 residues. The CDR3 here is CASSVGQGPFF. CDR3 in DNA: TGTGCCAGCAGTGTCGGACAGGGGCCGTTTTTT.

The gene calls are TRBV2 and TRBJ2-5, with D tentatively TRBD2 (5 bases). This CDR3 has 14 residues. Germline V gives CDR1 SNHLY, CDR2 FYNNEI. V lost 6 bases to trimming and J lost 4 bases, with 15 bases between them. The CDR3 DNA reads TGTGCCAGCAGGAGCGGATACTCCCTAGAGACCCAGTACTTC. Amino acid sequence: CASRSGYSLETQYF.

This rearrangement joins TRBV7-6 to TRBJ1-2, with D possibly being TRBD1 (6 bases). Germline-derived CDR1 and CDR2 are SGHVS and FNYEAQ. V gave up 8 bases and J gave up 4 bases, with 17 bases separating them. The CDR3 is made up of 14 amino acids. The CDR3: CASGAGTGIYGYTF. CDR3 sequence (DNA): TGTGCCAGCGGTGCAGGAACAGGGATCTATGGCTACACCTTC.

This rearrangement joins TRBV19 to TRBJ1-4; D perhaps matches TRBD1 (5 bases). Germline V gene lookup returns CDR1 LNHDA and CDR2 SQIVND (reference sequence). V was cut by 3 bases and J by 7 bases, with 6 bases left in between. The CDR3 has 12 residues. CDR3 sequence: CASSMQGEKLFF. The CDR3 DNA sequence: TGTGCCAGTAGTATGCAGGGTGAAAAACTGTTTTTT.

The sample holds one count of this clone. The chain has TRBV21-1 and TRBJ1-5; the D call in the table, TRBD1, was not verified against the DNA. TRBV21-1 is a pseudogene locus. The length of the CDR3 is 17 residues. The CDR3 spells CASSKDTDRGQNQPQHF. The CDR3 DNA reads TGTGCCAGCAGCAAAGATACCGACAGGGGCCAAAATCAGCCCCAGCATTTT.

V and J are TRBV6-5 and TRBJ1-5; tentatively, D is TRBD1 (6 bases). The V end was cut by 4 bases, the J end by 7 bases, with 14 bases between. The germline gives CDR1 MNHEY, CDR2 SVGAGI. The length of the CDR3 is 14 residues. The CDR3 DNA reads TGTGCCAGCAGTTCTACGGACAGTTCGCAGCCCCAGCATTTT. This codes for CASSSTDSSQPQHF.

This rearrangement joins TRBV5-1 to TRBJ2-1, with 8 bases fitting TRBD2. The CDR3 is 17 residues long. After removal of 0 bases from V and 2 bases from J, the junction contained 7 bases not matched to a gene. The V gene's germline CDR1 is SGHRS and CDR2 YFSETQ. CDR3 in amino acids: CASSLGVSGGTYNEQFF. Here the CDR3 DNA reads TGCGCCAGCAGCTTGGGGGTAAGCGGGGGCACCTACAATGAGCAGTTCTTC.

V usage is TRBV5-1 and J usage is TRBJ2-5, with 8 bases matching TRBD2. Germline values: CDR1 SGHRS, CDR2 YFSETQ. The CDR3 runs 15 residues. V was clipped by 3 bases and J by 2 bases; unmatched bases: 6. The CDR3 protein is CASSSTGLEQETQYF. The DNA for the CDR3 is TGCGCCAGCAGCTCAACGGGACTAGAGCAAGAGACCCAGTACTTC.

This rearrangement joins TRBV13 to TRBJ2-7; 7 positions agree with TRBD1. The germline V gene encodes CDR1 PRHDT and CDR2 FYEKMQ (reference sequence). The length of the CDR3 is 13 residues. Trimming cost V 6 bases and J 5 bases; bases outside gene matches: 7. This CDR3 reads CASRIQGNHEQYF. The CDR3 DNA is TGTGCCAGCAGGATACAGGGGAACCACGAGCAGTACTTC. Combining the CDR3 with reference TRBV13 and TRBJ2-7 gives the whole variable domain AAGVIQSPRHLIKEKRETATLKCYPIPRHDTVYWYQQGPGQDPQFLISFYEKMQSDKGSIPDRFSAQQFSDYHSELNMSSLELGDSALYFCASRIQGNHEQYFGPGTRLTVT.

This clone was observed a handful of times. The J gene is TRBJ1-3, the V gene TRBV5-6; 9 positions match TRBD1. J gave up 6 bases and V 1 base, and 5 bases lay outside the gene matches. The CDR3 runs to 15 residues. The germline V gene encodes CDR1 SGHDT and CDR2 YYEEEE. CDR3 in DNA: TGTGCCAGCAGCTTGTCGGGACAGGGATTAAACACCATATATTTT. It specifies CASSLSGQGLNTIYF.

This chain uses TRBV3-1 (or the pseudogene TRBV3-2) with TRBJ1-2; 7 bases are shared with TRBD1. The CDR3 consists of 15 residues. The ends lost 1 base at V and 2 bases at J; junction bases unmatched: 4. CDR1 LGHDT and CDR2 YNNKEL come from the germline V gene (reference sequence). CDR3 sequence reads: CASSQGQGPNYGYTF. CDR3 bases: TGTGCCAGCAGCCAAGGACAGGGTCCCAACTATGGCTACACCTTC.

J is TRBJ1-2 and V is TRBV12-3 or TRBV12-4; TRBD1 is a possible D gene (5 bases). This CDR3 region has 13 residues. Trimming took off 5 bases at V and 2 bases at J, with 9 bases between the two ends. CDR3 sequence reads: CASSQDTNYGYTF. The CDR3 region has the DNA TGTGCCAGCAGTCAGGACACCAACTATGGCTACACCTTC.

The gene calls are TRBV11-2 and TRBJ2-5, with 7 positions matching TRBD1. Germline CDR1 SGHAT, CDR2 FQNNGV. The CDR3 spans 16 residues. V lost 2 bases, J lost 1 base, and 7 bases stayed unmatched. The CDR3 DNA reads as TGTGCCAGCAGCTTAAGGACAGGTCCAGCCCAAGAGACCCAGTACTTC. It is translated as CASSLRTGPAQETQYF.

This clone occurred once. This chain links TRBV19 with TRBJ1-6; D is possibly TRBD1 (5 bases). Per the germline V gene, CDR1 is LNHDA and CDR2 is SQIVND (reference sequence). The CDR3 consists of 14 residues. The V and J ends lost 3 bases and 5 bases respectively, with 8 bases between them. CDR3 nucleotides: TGTGCCAGTAGTATTGACAGCAATAATTCACCCCTCCACTTT. Its protein is CASSIDSNNSPLHF.

The chain combines TRBV19 with TRBJ2-2; D remains unclear. Trimming pared 7 bases from V and 1 base from J, leaving 7 bases between. The CDR3 spans 13 residues. CDR1 and CDR2 from the germline V gene are LNHDA and SQIVND (reference sequence). Written as DNA, the CDR3 is TGTGCCAGTAAGCCAGGGAACACCGGGGAGCTGTTTTTT. This gives the protein CASKPGNTGELFF.

This clone was detected once. The V gene is TRBV21-1, the J gene TRBJ1-2; the table's D call TRBD1 went unverified against the DNA. TRBV21-1 is a documented pseudogene. This CDR3 is built from 13 residues. The DNA of the CDR3 is TGTGCCAGCAGCAAGGGTCGCAGGTATGGCTACACCTTC. It translates to CASSKGRRYGYTF.

V usage is TRBV4-1 and J usage is TRBJ2-1; 8 bases line up with TRBD1. The CDR3 is 18 amino acids. CDR1 is MGHRA, CDR2 YSYEKL, per germline. Trimming removed 4 bases from V and 5 bases from J; junction bases left unmatched: 16. This chain's CDR3 is CASSPLGLTGVINNEQFF. Written as DNA, the CDR3 is TGCGCCAGCAGCCCCCTCGGCCTGACAGGGGTAATAAACAATGAGCAGTTCTTC.

CDR3 coding DNA: TGTGCCAGCAGTTCCGGGGTGAGGACTGAAGCTTTCTTT. Residues: CASSSGVRTEAFF. This rearrangement joins TRBV28 to TRBJ1-1, with D unclear. V was clipped by 4 bases and J by 5 bases, with 11 bases between them. CDR1 MDHEN and CDR2 SYDVKM come from the germline V gene. The CDR3 has 13 amino acids.

This chain links TRBV5-1 with TRBJ2-5; 8 bases agree with TRBD1. Germline V lookup: CDR1 SGHRS, CDR2 YFSETQ. This CDR3 region has 14 residues. Losses at the gene ends were 4 bases for V and 5 bases for J; bases not matched to a gene: 7. CDR3 sequence reads: CASSPTGQGETQYF. CDR3 nucleotide sequence: TGCGCCAGCAGCCCTACCGGACAGGGTGAGACCCAGTACTTC.

The rearrangement joins TRBV5-1 to TRBJ1-1; no clear D gene. V lost 4 bases to trimming and J lost 4 bases, with 11 bases between them. The V gene's germline CDR1 is SGHRS and CDR2 YFSETQ. This CDR3 spans 13 amino acids. This CDR3 reads CASSPVPTTEAFF. CDR3 DNA: TGCGCCAGCAGCCCAGTTCCCACCACTGAAGCTTTCTTT.

This chain links TRBV19 with TRBJ1-4, with 7 bases matching TRBD1. V lost 6 bases to trimming and J lost 8 bases; unmatched junction nucleotides: 9. The CDR3 is 14 residues long. Germline V gene lookup returns CDR1 LNHDA and CDR2 SQIVND (reference sequence). In nucleotides, the CDR3 is TGTGCCAGTAGGCGACAGGGAGTGGGAGAAAAACTGTTTTTT. Translation: CASRRQGVGEKLFF. The full variable domain, in which reference TRBV19 and TRBJ1-4 provide the parts outside the CDR3, is DGGITQSPKYLFRKEGQNVTLSCEQNLNHDAMYWYRQDPGQGLRLIYYSQIVNDFQKGDIAEGYSVSREKKESFPLTVTSAQKNPTAFYLCASRRQGVGEKLFFGSGTQLSVL.

The CDR3 coding sequence is TGCAGCGTTCGGACAGGGGGGTCTAACTATGGCTACACCTTC. Its protein is CSVRTGGSNYGYTF. V gene TRBV29-1 combines with J gene TRBJ1-2; TRBD1 agrees at 10 bases. Germline loops: CDR1 SQVTM, CDR2 ANQGSEA. With 5 bases clipped from V and 0 bases from J, the junction kept 3 bases outside the gene matches. CDR3 length: 14 amino acids.

This chain uses TRBV4-1 with TRBJ1-2; 9 bases map to TRBD1. This CDR3 has 15 amino acids. Germline CDR1 reads MGHRA; CDR2 reads YSYEKL. The V and J ends lost 7 bases and 2 bases, in that order; junction bases with no gene match: 8. As DNA, the CDR3 is TGCGCCAGCACCCTCTTACAGGGGGCGAACTATGGCTACACCTTC. Its protein product is CASTLLQGANYGYTF.

V and J are TRBV20-1 and TRBJ2-1; D not resolved. This CDR3 has 11 amino acids. Germline assignment: CDR1 DFQATT and CDR2 SNEGSKA (reference sequence). For the CDR3, the DNA is TGCAGGCCCGGTTGGTTCGATGAGCAGTTCTTC. This sequence encodes CRPGWFDEQFF.

This chain connects TRBV15 to TRBJ2-7; TRBD2 matches 8 bases. V dropped 2 bases and J dropped 2; count of bases not matched to a gene: 11. There are 17 residues in the CDR3. Germline V gives CDR1 LNHNV, CDR2 YYDKDF (reference sequence). The CDR3 DNA sequence: TGTGCCACCAGCAGACCCCGGGAGGGACGGGGTGCCTACGAGCAGTACTTC. Protein sequence: CATSRPREGRGAYEQYF.

V and J are TRBV24-1 and TRBJ1-2, with D unresolved. CDR3 length: 11 residues. From germline, CDR1 is KGHDR and CDR2 SFDVKD. V gave up 5 bases and J gave up 7 bases, with 7 bases separating them. CDR3 nucleotides: TGTGCCACCAGTGGTGCGGGTGGCTACACCTTC. This encodes CATSGAGGYTF.